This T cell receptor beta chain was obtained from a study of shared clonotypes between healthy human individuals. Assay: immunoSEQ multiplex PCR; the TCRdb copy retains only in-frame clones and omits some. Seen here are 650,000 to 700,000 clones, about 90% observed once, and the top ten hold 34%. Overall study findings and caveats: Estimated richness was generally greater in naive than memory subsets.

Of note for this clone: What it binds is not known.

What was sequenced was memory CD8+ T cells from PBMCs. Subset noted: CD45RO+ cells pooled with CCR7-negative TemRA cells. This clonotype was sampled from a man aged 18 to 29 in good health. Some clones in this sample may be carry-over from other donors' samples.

The CDR3 is CATGEVRDRHTDTQYF. As DNA, the CDR3 is TGTGCCACCGGCGAAGTCCGGGACCGACACACAGATACGCAGTATTTT. The genes are TRBV15 and TRBJ2-3, with D perhaps being TRBD1 or TRBD2 (5 bases each). Trimming stripped 8 bases from V and 2 bases from J, with 20 bases between. The CDR3 consists of 16 residues. Germline-derived CDR1 and CDR2 are LNHNV and YYDKDF (reference sequence).